This T cell receptor (beta chain) stems from a study of T cell responses to AZD1222 COVID-19 vaccine. Comments on this clone: Its antigen is unknown.

Study outcomes and limitations: Donors were mostly white British, more females; clonal diversity possibly underestimated.

Sequenced by immunoSEQ multiplex PCR; TCRdb stores in-frame clones only, minus some. The sample contains about 150,000 clones, about 87% of which appear only once. The CDR3 runs to 17 residues. V dropped 2 bases and J dropped 4; count of bases not matched to a gene: 8. The germline CDR1 and CDR2 sequences are MDHEN and SYDVKM. This clonotype was sampled from an adult who received the AZD1222 COVID-19 vaccine. The chain combines TRBV28 with TRBJ2-3; the match to TRBD2 covers 11 bases. The material sequenced was peripheral blood, taken 28 days after the second AZD1222 dose. The CDR3 reads CASSLGTSGPQADTQYF. Here the CDR3 DNA reads TGTGCCAGCAGTTTAGGGACTAGCGGCCCCCAGGCAGATACGCAGTATTTT.